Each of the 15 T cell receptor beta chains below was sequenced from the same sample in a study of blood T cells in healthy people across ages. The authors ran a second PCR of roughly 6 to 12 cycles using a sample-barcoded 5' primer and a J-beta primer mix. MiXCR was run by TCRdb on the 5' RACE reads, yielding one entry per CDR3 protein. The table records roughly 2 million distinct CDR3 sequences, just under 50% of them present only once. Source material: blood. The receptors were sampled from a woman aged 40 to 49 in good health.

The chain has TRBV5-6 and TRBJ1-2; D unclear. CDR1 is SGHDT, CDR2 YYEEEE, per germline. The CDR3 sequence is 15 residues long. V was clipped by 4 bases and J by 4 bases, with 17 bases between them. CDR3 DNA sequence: TGTGCCAGCAGCCCGGGCCTGGCAGACACCTATGGCTACACCTTC. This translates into CASSPGLADTYGYTF.

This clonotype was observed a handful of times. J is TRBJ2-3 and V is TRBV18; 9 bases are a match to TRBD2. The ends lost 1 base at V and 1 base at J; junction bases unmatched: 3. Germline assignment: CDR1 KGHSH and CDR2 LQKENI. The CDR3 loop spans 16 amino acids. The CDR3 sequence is CASSPQKRGGTDTQYF. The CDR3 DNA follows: TGTGCCAGCTCACCACAAAAGCGGGGGGGCACAGATACGCAGTATTTT.

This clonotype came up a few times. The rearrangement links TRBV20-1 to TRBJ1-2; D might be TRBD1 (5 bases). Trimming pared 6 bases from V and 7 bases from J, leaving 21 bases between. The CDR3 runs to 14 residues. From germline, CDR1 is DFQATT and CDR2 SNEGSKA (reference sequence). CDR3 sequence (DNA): TGCAGTGCCATTCCTATAACGGGGCTGGGTGGCTACACCTTC. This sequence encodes CSAIPITGLGGYTF.

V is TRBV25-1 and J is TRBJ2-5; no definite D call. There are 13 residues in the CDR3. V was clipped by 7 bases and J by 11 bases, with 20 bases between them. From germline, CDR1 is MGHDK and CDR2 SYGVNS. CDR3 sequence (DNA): TGTGCCAGCACGACCCCCAATTACAATGAGCAGTACTTC. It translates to CASTTPNYNEQYF.

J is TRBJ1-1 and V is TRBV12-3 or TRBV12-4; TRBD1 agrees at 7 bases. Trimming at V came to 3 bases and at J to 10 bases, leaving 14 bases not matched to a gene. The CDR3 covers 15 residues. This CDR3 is CASSLREDRAKGAFF. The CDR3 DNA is TGTGCCAGCAGTTTGAGGGAAGACAGGGCAAAGGGAGCTTTCTTT.

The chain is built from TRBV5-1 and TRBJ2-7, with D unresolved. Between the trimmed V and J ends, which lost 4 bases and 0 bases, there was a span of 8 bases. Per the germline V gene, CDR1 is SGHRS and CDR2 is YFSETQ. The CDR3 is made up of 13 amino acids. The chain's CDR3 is CASSQALSYEQYF. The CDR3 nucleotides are TGCGCCAGCAGCCAGGCCCTCTCCTACGAGCAGTACTTC. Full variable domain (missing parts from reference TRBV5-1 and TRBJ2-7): KAGVTQTPRYLIKTRGQQVTLSCSPISGHRSVSWYQQTPGQGLQFLFEYFSETQRNKGNFPGRFSGRQFSNSRSEMNVSTLELGDSALYLCASSQALSYEQYFGPGTRLTVT.

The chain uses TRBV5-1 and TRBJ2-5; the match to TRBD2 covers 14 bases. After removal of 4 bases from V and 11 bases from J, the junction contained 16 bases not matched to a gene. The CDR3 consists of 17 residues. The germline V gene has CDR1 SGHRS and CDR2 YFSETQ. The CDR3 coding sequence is TGCGCCAGCAGCGCCCGGACTAGCGGGGGGAGTGGCAATGAGCAGTACTTC. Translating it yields CASSARTSGGSGNEQYF.

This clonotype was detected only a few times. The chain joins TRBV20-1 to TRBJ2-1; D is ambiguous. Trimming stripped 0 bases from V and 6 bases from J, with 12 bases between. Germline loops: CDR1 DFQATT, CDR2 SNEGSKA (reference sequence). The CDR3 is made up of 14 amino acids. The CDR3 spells CSARERLTANEQFF. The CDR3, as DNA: TGCAGTGCTAGAGAACGGTTGACGGCCAATGAGCAGTTCTTC.

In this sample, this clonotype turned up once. CDR3 residues: CASSTTSGVNNEQFF. The CDR3 bases are TGTGCCAGCAGCACGACTAGCGGGGTTAACAATGAGCAGTTCTTC. The chain uses TRBV11-2 and TRBJ2-1, with TRBD2 identical over 11 bases. The CDR3 contains 15 residues. CDR1 is SGHAT and CDR2 is FQNNGV in the germline V gene. V trimming: 5 bases; J trimming: 5 bases; junction bases outside the gene matches: 5.

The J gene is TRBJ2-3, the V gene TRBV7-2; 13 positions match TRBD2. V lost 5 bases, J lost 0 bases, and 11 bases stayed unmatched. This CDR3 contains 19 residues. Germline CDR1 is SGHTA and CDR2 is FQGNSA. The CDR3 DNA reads TGTACCAGCAGCCCTCCTCCGGGACTAGCGGGGTGGAGCACAGATACGCAGTATTTT. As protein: CTSSPPPGLAGWSTDTQYF. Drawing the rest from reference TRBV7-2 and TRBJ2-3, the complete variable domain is GAGVSQSPSNKVTEKGKDVELRCDPISGHTALYWYRQSLGQGLEFLIYFQGNSAPDKSGLPSDRFSAERTGGSVSTLTIQRTQQEDSAVYLCTSSPPPGLAGWSTDTQYFGPGTRLTVL.

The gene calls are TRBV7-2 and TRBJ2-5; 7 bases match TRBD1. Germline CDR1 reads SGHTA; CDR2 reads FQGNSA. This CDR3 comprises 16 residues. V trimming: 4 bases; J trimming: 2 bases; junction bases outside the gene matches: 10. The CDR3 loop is CASSYNFDREQETQYF. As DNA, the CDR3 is TGTGCCAGCAGCTATAATTTCGACAGGGAGCAAGAGACCCAGTACTTC.

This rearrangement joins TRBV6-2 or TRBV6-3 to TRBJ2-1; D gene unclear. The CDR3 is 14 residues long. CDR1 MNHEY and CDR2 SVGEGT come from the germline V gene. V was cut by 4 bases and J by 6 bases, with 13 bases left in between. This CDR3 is CASSSAGVPNEQFF. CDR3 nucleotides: TGTGCCAGCAGTTCAGCTGGGGTCCCCAATGAGCAGTTCTTC.

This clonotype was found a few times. The CDR3 coding sequence is TGCGCCAGCAGCCAAGGAACTACAGGGGAACTCTATGGCTACACCTTC. Protein product: CASSQGTTGELYGYTF. The V call is TRBV4-3, the J call TRBJ1-2; 7 bases agree with TRBD1. Germline V gene lookup returns CDR1 LGHNA and CDR2 YSLEER. This CDR3 region has 16 residues. Germline trimming cut 1 base from V and 4 bases from J; bases unmatched to any gene: 9.

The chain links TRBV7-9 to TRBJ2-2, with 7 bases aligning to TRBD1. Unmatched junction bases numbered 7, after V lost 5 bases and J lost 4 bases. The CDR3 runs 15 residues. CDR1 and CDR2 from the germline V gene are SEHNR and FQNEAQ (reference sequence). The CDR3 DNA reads TGTGCCAGCAGCACACCGGGACAGCCCACCGGGGAGCTGTTTTTT. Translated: CASSTPGQPTGELFF. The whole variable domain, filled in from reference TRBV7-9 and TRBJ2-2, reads DTGVSQNPRHKITKRGQNVTFRCDPISEHNRLYWYRQTLGQGPEFLTYFQNEAQLEKSRLLSDRFSAERPKGSFSTLEIQRTEQGDSAMYLCASSTPGQPTGELFFGEGSRLTVL.

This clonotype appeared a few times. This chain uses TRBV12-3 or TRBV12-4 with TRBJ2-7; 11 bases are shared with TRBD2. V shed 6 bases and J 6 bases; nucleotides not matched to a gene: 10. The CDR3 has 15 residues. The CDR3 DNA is TGTGCCAGCAGCCCTGGGGGGACTAGCGGATTCGAGCAGTACTTC. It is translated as CASSPGGTSGFEQYF.